One sample yielded the 10 T cell receptor beta chains listed below, sequenced in a study of shared clonotypes between healthy human individuals. Libraries were prepared by immunoSEQ multiplex PCR; TCRdb keeps only in-frame clonotypes and omits some of them. The table lists some 800,000 clones, more than 85% of them singletons. CD45RO-negative, CCR7-selected cells formed the naive CD8 fraction, which excluded terminally differentiated effector memory CD45RA+ cells. The sample was naive CD8+ T cells sorted from blood. These receptors were obtained from a man younger than 40 in good health.

V gene TRBV28 combines with J gene TRBJ2-1; 11 bases agree with TRBD2. The CDR3 is made up of 17 amino acids. From germline, CDR1 is MDHEN and CDR2 SYDVKM. With 5 bases clipped from V and 13 bases from J, the junction kept 19 bases outside the gene matches. CDR3 in amino acids: CASSPTSLAGATGPQFF. CDR3 DNA: TGTGCCAGCAGTCCCACCTCACTAGCGGGAGCTACTGGCCCCCAGTTCTTC.

This clone has just a few counts. This sequence joins TRBV9 and TRBJ2-7; no clear D. This CDR3 is built from 11 residues. Germline CDR1 SGDLS, CDR2 YYNGEE. Trimming cost V 3 bases and J 3 bases, with 4 bases left between them. CDR3 bases: TGTGCCAGCAGCGCGAACTACGAGCAGTACTTC. Translation: CASSANYEQYF.

The rearrangement joins TRBV27 to TRBJ2-1; TRBD1 matches at 7 bases. With V trimmed by 5 bases and J by 6 bases, 4 bases remained unmatched. The CDR3 sequence is 13 residues long. Germline lookup yields CDR1 MNHEY and CDR2 SMNVEV (reference sequence). The CDR3 spells CASSIAGGNEQFF. Here the CDR3 DNA reads TGTGCCAGCAGTATTGCAGGGGGCAATGAGCAGTTCTTC.

This chain links TRBV15 with TRBJ2-7, with 8 bases aligning to TRBD2. J was trimmed by 2 bases and V by 4 bases; bases with no gene match: 4. This CDR3 is built from 14 residues. Germline CDR1 is LNHNV and CDR2 is YYDKDF (reference sequence). Here the CDR3 DNA reads TGTGCCACCAGCATCGGGAGGGGTGCCTACGAGCAGTACTTC. Translating gives CATSIGRGAYEQYF.

This chain joins TRBV4-3 and TRBJ1-2; D ambiguous. The CDR3 has 16 residues. Germline V gives CDR1 LGHNA, CDR2 YSLEER. The V end lost 0 bases, the J end lost 6 bases, and 17 bases lay between the germline ends. For the CDR3, the DNA is TGCGCCAGCAGCCAAGATTACGGCAGGTCAGGAGATGGCTACACCTTC. Protein sequence: CASSQDYGRSGDGYTF.

A remark on this clone: The sample has other DNA sequences that encode this CDR3 too. This chain uses TRBV5-1 with TRBJ2-7; D remains ambiguous. The CDR3 runs 13 residues. Germline-derived CDR1 and CDR2 are SGHRS and YFSETQ. The germline V and J ends were trimmed by 0 bases and 0 bases, with 4 bases remaining between them. CDR3 in DNA: TGCGCCAGCAGCTTGGGACGCTCCTACGAGCAGTACTTC. It codes for CASSLGRSYEQYF.

This clone showed up just once. The chain combines TRBV9 with TRBJ2-1, with 7 bases aligning to TRBD2. V lost 3 bases to trimming and J lost 1 base; unmatched junction nucleotides: 4. Germline CDR1 is SGDLS and CDR2 is YYNGEE. This CDR3 spans 15 amino acids. Written as DNA, the CDR3 is TGTGCCAGCAGCGCAAGCGGGACTTCCTACAATGAGCAGTTCTTC. This sequence encodes CASSASGTSYNEQFF.

The J gene is TRBJ1-2, the V gene TRBV6-5; D is possibly TRBD1 (6 bases). Per the germline V gene, CDR1 is MNHEY and CDR2 is SVGAGI. V gave up 5 bases and J gave up 2 bases, with 15 bases separating them. There are 15 residues in the CDR3. CDR3 nucleotides: TGTGCCAGCAGTCCCTTGACAGGCGGCAACTATGGCTACACCTTC. Protein product: CASSPLTGGNYGYTF.

This chain uses TRBV5-1 with TRBJ1-4; tentative D call: TRBD1 (6 bases). Trimming removed 4 bases from V and 0 bases from J, with 13 bases in between. The germline CDR1 and CDR2 sequences are SGHRS and YFSETQ. The CDR3 covers 16 residues. The CDR3 DNA sequence: TGCGCCAGCAGCCCTGGACAGCTTGCAACTAATGAAAAACTGTTTTTT. Protein product: CASSPGQLATNEKLFF.

This sequence joins TRBV14 and TRBJ2-7; 11 bases map to TRBD2. CDR1 is SGHDN and CDR2 is FVKESK in the germline V gene. CDR3 size: 18 residues. V trimming: 1 base; J trimming: 3 bases; junction bases outside the gene matches: 11. The CDR3 coding sequence is TGTGCCAGCAGCCAAGGTCCGGGACTAGCGGAAACTTACTACGAGCAGTACTTC. Its translation: CASSQGPGLAETYYEQYF.